A single sample gave rise to the 25 T cell receptor beta chains below, sequenced in a study of radiotherapy plus CTLA-4 blockade in lung cancer. The repertoire was sequenced with immunoSEQ multiplex PCR; TCRdb's copy has only in-frame clones and lacks some. The data show tens of thousands of clones, with roughly 86% seen just once and approximately 2% held by the top ten. Sequenced here: peripheral blood, sampled from a patient treated with radiotherapy plus ipilimumab. The receptors were sampled from a human donor with non-small cell lung cancer who had a partial response to radiotherapy plus ipilimumab.

This clone has just one count. The chain is built from TRBV28 and TRBJ1-3; unclear D gene. Germline V gene data show CDR1 as MDHEN and CDR2 as SYDVKM. This CDR3 region has 14 residues. Between the trimmed V and J ends, which lost 2 bases and 0 bases, there was a span of 5 bases. CDR3 nucleotide sequence: TGTGCCAGCAGTTTAGTGAGCTCTGGAAACACCATATATTTT. Protein product: CASSLVSSGNTIYF.

CDR3 region: CASRQTGNSNQPQHF. The CDR3 DNA follows: TGTGCCAGCAGACAGACAGGCAATAGCAATCAGCCCCAGCATTTT. V is TRBV21-1 and J is TRBJ1-5; the table names TRBD1, a call not compared with the DNA. TRBV21-1 corresponds to a pseudogene. CDR3 length: 15 residues.

V usage is TRBV30 and J usage is TRBJ1-6, with 11 positions matching TRBD1. Per the germline V gene, CDR1 is GTSNPN and CDR2 is SVGIG (reference sequence). This CDR3 is 12 amino acids long. Written as DNA, the CDR3 is TGTGCACTGGGACAGGGGGGTTCACCCCTCCACTTT. This encodes CALGQGGSPLHF.

J is TRBJ2-2 and V is TRBV7-6; a possible D gene is TRBD2 (6 bases). Germline CDR1 reads SGHVS; CDR2 reads FNYEAQ. V was clipped by 4 bases and J by 6 bases, with 18 bases between them. The CDR3 runs to 16 residues. For the CDR3, the DNA is TGTGCCAGCAGCTCTCCACGTGGGGGGAGAGCCGGGGAGCTGTTTTTT. Protein: CASSSPRGGRAGELFF.

CDR3 protein: CASTKTSGNYEQFF. CDR3 DNA: TGTGCCAGTACTAAGACTAGCGGGAACTATGAGCAGTTCTTC. This chain links TRBV19 with TRBJ2-1; 11 bases match TRBD2. The junction had 7 bases not matched to a gene; V was cut back by 7 bases and J by 8 bases. CDR3 length: 14 amino acids. The V gene's germline CDR1 is LNHDA and CDR2 SQIVND (reference sequence).

The V call is TRBV25-1, the J call TRBJ1-2; 8 bases align to TRBD1. Germline-derived CDR1 and CDR2 are MGHDK and SYGVNS. This CDR3 comprises 15 residues. J lost 8 bases, V lost 3 bases, and 11 bases had no gene match. In nucleotides, the CDR3 is TGTGCCAGCAGTGAGCAGGGACAGGCCTTGGGGGGCTACACCTTC. It yields the protein CASSEQGQALGGYTF.

This rearrangement joins TRBV6-5 to TRBJ2-1; a weak D match, TRBD2 (6 bases). Germline-derived CDR1 and CDR2 are MNHEY and SVGAGI. Trimming left V 6 bases short and J 5 bases short, with 17 bases between. The CDR3 length is 15 residues. This CDR3 is CASSQLAPRNNEQFF. In DNA form, the CDR3 reads TGTGCCAGCAGCCAACTAGCACCCAGAAACAATGAGCAGTTCTTC.

CDR3 bases: TGTGCCAGCAGTTTCTCCACGACCGGGACAGGGTGGCACACTGAAGCTTTCTTT. It is translated as CASSFSTTGTGWHTEAFF. V gene TRBV28 combines with J gene TRBJ1-1; 9 positions match TRBD1. V shed 3 bases and J 3 bases; nucleotides not matched to a gene: 14. Germline lookup yields CDR1 MDHEN and CDR2 SYDVKM. This CDR3 region has 18 residues.

The J gene is TRBJ2-7, the V gene TRBV15, with D maybe TRBD1 (5 bases). Germline assignment: CDR1 LNHNV and CDR2 YYDKDF (reference sequence). The CDR3 is 14 amino acids. The V end lost 2 bases, the J end lost 6 bases, and 14 bases lay between the germline ends. The CDR3 DNA reads as TGTGCCACCAGCAGAAAAAGTAAGGGGCTCGAGCAGTACTTC. Translating gives CATSRKSKGLEQYF. Looking up the rest from reference TRBV15 and TRBJ2-7 gives the full variable domain: DAMVIQNPRYQVTQFGKPVTLSCSQTLNHNVMYWYQQKSSQAPKLLFHYYDKDFNNEADTPDNFQSRRPNTSFCFLDIRSPGLGDTAMYLCATSRKSKGLEQYFGPGTRLTVT.

The chain employs TRBV7-9 and TRBJ2-7; 7 bases are shared with TRBD2. CDR3 length: 13 residues. Germline lookup yields CDR1 SEHNR and CDR2 FQNEAQ (reference sequence). Trimming at V came to 5 bases and at J to 7 bases, leaving 8 bases not matched to a gene. CDR3 sequence: CASSHGTTGEQYV. CDR3 sequence (DNA): TGTGCCAGCAGCCACGGGACTACGGGGGAGCAGTACGTC.

The V gene is TRBV4-1, the J gene TRBJ2-3; D might be TRBD2 (6 bases). Trimming left V 6 bases short and J 0 bases short, with 13 bases between. Germline V gives CDR1 MGHRA, CDR2 YSYEKL. The CDR3 loop spans 15 amino acids. The CDR3 bases are TGCGCCAGCAGAGGACGCGGGGCTAGCACAGATACGCAGTATTTT. Amino acid sequence: CASRGRGASTDTQYF.

The chain joins TRBV28 to TRBJ2-3, with 7 bases identical to TRBD1. Germline-derived CDR1 and CDR2 are MDHEN and SYDVKM. The CDR3 is 14 residues long. V gave up 5 bases and J gave up 3 bases; unmatched junction bases: 5. The CDR3 sequence: CASSRRQGTDTQYF. CDR3 in DNA: TGTGCCAGCAGTCGCAGACAGGGAACAGATACGCAGTATTTT.

The V and J genes are TRBV7-2 and TRBJ2-1; possibly TRBD2 for D (5 bases). This CDR3 spans 14 amino acids. With 3 bases removed from V and 4 bases from J, the gap between germline ends came to 10 bases. Germline values: CDR1 SGHTA, CDR2 FQGNSA. CDR3 region: CASSFPGLYNEQFF. The CDR3, as DNA: TGTGCCAGCAGCTTCCCCGGACTTTACAATGAGCAGTTCTTC.

This chain joins TRBV6-6 and TRBJ2-7; TRBD1 agrees at 8 bases. The CDR3 is 16 amino acids. With 4 bases clipped from V and 4 bases from J, the junction kept 12 bases outside the gene matches. CDR1 is MNHNY and CDR2 is SVGAGI in the germline V gene (reference sequence). The DNA of the CDR3 is TGTGCCAGCAGTTGGGCCTCGGGACAGGCGGGTTACGAGCAGTACGTC. Translating gives CASSWASGQAGYEQYV.

The J gene is TRBJ2-1, the V gene TRBV5-1; 8 bases are a match to TRBD2. This CDR3 comprises 14 residues. V was pared by 4 bases and J by 2 bases, with 2 bases of the junction left unmatched. Germline V CDR1 and CDR2: SGHRS, YFSETQ. The DNA of the CDR3 is TGCGCCAGCAGCCGGGGGGGAGCCTACAATGAGCAGTTCTTC. This encodes CASSRGGAYNEQFF.

The genes are TRBV27 and TRBJ2-3, with TRBD2 matching 16 bases. This CDR3 is built from 18 residues. The trim removed 5 bases at V and 2 bases at J, leaving 7 bases unmatched. Germline CDR1 and CDR2: MNHEY and SMNVEV (reference sequence). CDR3 DNA: TGTGCCAGCAGTCCCTCCGGGACTAGCGGGAGGGTCACAGATACGCAGTATTTT. Translated: CASSPSGTSGRVTDTQYF.

The chain couples TRBV28 to TRBJ2-2; 8 bases are a match to TRBD2. The ends lost 7 bases at V and 5 bases at J; junction bases unmatched: 6. The CDR3 has 14 amino acids. Germline V lookup: CDR1 MDHEN, CDR2 SYDVKM. CDR3 protein: CASIISGRTGELFF. In DNA, the CDR3 is TGTGCCAGCATAATCAGCGGGAGAACCGGGGAGCTGTTTTTT.

Turning to this clone: A read error may produce the germline difference seen at one junction end. The J gene is TRBJ1-2, the V gene TRBV7-9; D unclear. CDR1 is SEHNR and CDR2 is FQNEAQ in the germline V gene (reference sequence). The CDR3 length is 14 residues. CDR3: CASSLYQVKAAAIF. CDR3 nucleotide sequence: TGTGCCAGCAGCTTATATCAGGTTAAAGCCGCCGCTATCTTC.

The chain combines TRBV6-6 with TRBJ1-1, with D possibly being TRBD1 (5 bases). The CDR3 has 15 amino acids. V was clipped by 0 bases and J by 3 bases, with 11 bases between them. The germline CDR1 and CDR2 sequences are MNHNY and SVGAGI (reference sequence). This chain's CDR3 is CASSYSTGAYTEAFF. In nucleotides, the CDR3 is TGTGCCAGCAGTTACTCAACAGGAGCCTACACTGAAGCTTTCTTT.

This clone was detected once. This rearrangement joins TRBV2 to TRBJ2-2; 9 bases are shared with TRBD1. The germline CDR1 and CDR2 sequences are SNHLY and FYNNEI. The CDR3 extends over 14 amino acids. Germline trimming cut 6 bases from V and 6 bases from J; bases unmatched to any gene: 5. CDR3: CASRGTGRAGELFF. The CDR3 DNA reads as TGTGCCAGCAGGGGGACAGGGCGGGCCGGGGAGCTGTTTTTT.

This clone appeared a single time. The genes are TRBV13 and TRBJ1-4, with D possibly being TRBD1 (6 bases). This CDR3 contains 15 residues. Trimming took 2 bases from V and 8 from J, leaving 15 bases between them. Germline lookup yields CDR1 PRHDT and CDR2 FYEKMQ (reference sequence). The CDR3 reads CASSLTGQGKEKLFF. The CDR3 DNA reads TGTGCCAGCAGCTTAACAGGCCAGGGGAAGGAAAAACTGTTTTTT. Supplemented by reference TRBV13 and TRBJ1-4, the full variable domain reads AAGVIQSPRHLIKEKRETATLKCYPIPRHDTVYWYQQGPGQDPQFLISFYEKMQSDKGSIPDRFSAQQFSDYHSELNMSSLELGDSALYFCASSLTGQGKEKLFFGSGTQLSVL.

This chain connects TRBV5-1 to TRBJ2-3; 10 bases line up with TRBD2. The CDR3 is 15 amino acids. Per germline, CDR1 SGHRS and CDR2 YFSETQ. The V segment lost 4 bases and the J segment 3 bases; nucleotides outside the gene matches: 5. Here the CDR3 reads CASSPGLAATDTQYF. CDR3 coding DNA: TGCGCCAGCAGCCCTGGACTAGCGGCGACAGATACGCAGTATTTT.

The chain uses TRBV30 and TRBJ1-6; 10 nucleotides agree with TRBD1. The length of the CDR3 is 15 residues. Germline V gene lookup returns CDR1 GTSNPN and CDR2 SVGIG (reference sequence). The ends lost 3 bases at V and 9 bases at J; junction bases unmatched: 8. CDR3 nucleotides: TGTGCCTGGAGCCTCAACAGGGACAGGGGTTCACCCCTCCACTTT. Translated: CAWSLNRDRGSPLHF.

The gene calls are TRBV19 and TRBJ1-1; the D is unclear. From germline, CDR1 is LNHDA and CDR2 SQIVND (reference sequence). V lost 6 bases, J lost 4 bases, and 15 bases lay in between. This CDR3 is 14 amino acids long. As DNA, the CDR3 is TGTGCCAGTAGCGCCGTAATAGTTGGCACTGAAGCTTTCTTT. Its protein is CASSAVIVGTEAFF.

This sequence joins TRBV11-3 and TRBJ2-2; TRBD1 matches 8 bases. Germline lookup yields CDR1 SGHNT and CDR2 YENEEA. V lost 0 bases to trimming and J lost 2 bases; unmatched junction nucleotides: 8. This CDR3 has 18 amino acids. This CDR3 reads CASSLEIQGVGNTGELFF. CDR3 DNA: TGTGCCAGCAGCTTAGAAATACAGGGGGTAGGAAACACCGGGGAGCTGTTTTTT.